These 3 T cell receptor beta chains share one sample of origin, sequenced in a study of blood T cell repertoires in COVID-19. Repertoires were generated with immunoSEQ multiplex PCR, while TCRdb's copy carries only in-frame clones and drops some. The data show more than 150,000 clones, roughly 85% seen once. Sequencing used peripheral blood. The source is a woman between 65 and 79 years old with acute or convalescent COVID-19.

The chain recombines TRBV5-1 with TRBJ1-1; TRBD1 might be the D (5 bases). Germline assignment: CDR1 SGHRS and CDR2 YFSETQ. The CDR3 contains 15 residues. Trimming stripped 0 bases from V and 3 bases from J, with 12 bases between. The DNA for the CDR3 is TGCGCCAGCAGCTTGGGCTCAGGGTCCTACACTGAAGCTTTCTTT. Amino acid sequence: CASSLGSGSYTEAFF.

This chain joins TRBV2 and TRBJ1-4, with D uncertain. The CDR3 loop spans 15 amino acids. The V and J ends lost 6 bases and 1 base respectively, with 12 bases between them. Per the germline V gene, CDR1 is SNHLY and CDR2 is FYNNEI. The CDR3 protein is CASRSLLRTNEKLFF. The CDR3, as DNA: TGTGCCAGCAGGTCTCTACTCCGAACTAATGAAAAACTGTTTTTT.

The chain carries TRBV3-1 (or the pseudogene TRBV3-2) and TRBJ2-1; a possible D gene is TRBD1 (5 bases). There are 16 residues in the CDR3. Trimming took 1 base from V and 4 from J, leaving 14 bases between them. Germline loops: CDR1 LGHDT, CDR2 YNNKEL (reference sequence). CDR3 nucleotides: TGTGCCAGCAGCCAAGGACAGACTCAACCGTACAATGAGCAGTTCTTC. This sequence encodes CASSQGQTQPYNEQFF.